This T cell receptor (beta chain) derives from a study of blood T cell repertoires in COVID-19 (dated by TCRdb to between 2020 and 2021). The study in broad terms: Collaborator samples came from the United States, Italy and Spain and covered acute and convalescent phases of COVID-19. The repertoires were made available in a free public database intended to serve as a resource for research on the immune response to SARS-CoV-2. Deeply sampled blood TCRbeta repertoires from subjects exposed to, actively infected with, or recovered from COVID-19 were included in the dataset. Nearly every sample came with metadata listing a de-identified subject ID, COVID-19 status, age in years and sex. The prospective study material was composed of cDNA or gDNA derived from T cells, B-cell-depleted T cells, or PBMCs. Where available, HLA class I and class II types were obtained from metadata supplied by the sample provider rather than from assay-based typing. The samples were drawn from two sources: the first 160 participants of the ongoing ImmuneRACE study, and 1,200 or so subjects contributed by 6 global collaborators.

TCRbeta CDR3 regions were amplified from genomic DNA using the immunoSEQ Assay, a bias-controlled multiplex PCR. The published analysis was carried out like this. Nucleated cell counts per sample were estimated from amplification of reference gene primers within the assay. To quantify the absolute abundance of each unique TCRbeta CDR3 rearrangement, sequence reads were collapsed and filtered. For each sample, productive Simpson clonality was calculated as the square root of Simpson's diversity index across productive rearrangements. TCRdb mirrors the immuneACCESS table, restricted to in-frame sequences. Some clones are absent from its copies; in checked studies, under half trace to an unresolved V gene, and the reason for the others is unknown. D and trimming come from the DNA, and the V and J calls and clone size come from that table. The table for this sample lists approximately 190,000 clones; roughly 90% of them were counted only once. 5% to 8% of the sample is in the top ten clones.

Concerning this clone itself: Its antigen is still unknown. Within one base of it there is no much larger clone, and no base qualities were kept.

Another Seattle source contributed samples from volunteer blood donors who had recovered from COVID-19. Collaborating institutions collected whole blood in K2EDTA tubes following their own protocols. For TCRbeta analysis, collaborator samples were shipped as frozen whole blood, as isolated PBMCs, or as DNA extracted from either sample type. Overall results and qualifications from the work: How much clinical and demographic metadata was included differed by source and by participant, and the metadata was provided uncurated.

After removal of 0 bases from V and 2 bases from J, the junction retains 1 base not matched to a gene. CDR1 and CDR2 are read off the germline V gene as SGHRS and YFSETQ. Inclusive of the bounding cysteine and phenylalanine, the CDR3 is 14 residues long. Only the CDR3 portion is preserved as DNA: 42 bases, with reading frame beginning at the first base. Sequencing was performed on peripheral blood. The clonotype was recovered from a middle-aged woman who had recovered from COVID-19. The rearrangement combines TRBV5-1 with TRBJ2-5; a stretch of 7 junction bases matches TRBD1. The CDR3 region has the sequence CASSLVGQQETQYF. DNA sequence: TGCGCCAGCAGCTTGGTGGGACAGCAAGAGACCCAGTACTTC.